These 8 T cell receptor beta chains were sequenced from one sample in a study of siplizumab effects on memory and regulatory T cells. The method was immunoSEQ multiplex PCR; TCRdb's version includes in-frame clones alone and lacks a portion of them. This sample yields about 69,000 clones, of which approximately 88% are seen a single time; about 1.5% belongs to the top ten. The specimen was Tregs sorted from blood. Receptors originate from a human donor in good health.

CDR3 in amino acids: CASSSLRGSGKGEQFF. In DNA, the CDR3 is TGTGCCAGCAGCAGCCTCAGGGGTAGCGGGAAAGGTGAGCAGTTCTTC. The chain is built from TRBV28 and TRBJ2-1, with 8 nucleotides matching TRBD2. The CDR3 extends over 16 amino acids. The V gene end was trimmed by 6 bases and the J gene end by 9 bases; junction bases not matched to a gene: 16. The germline V gene has CDR1 MDHEN and CDR2 SYDVKM.

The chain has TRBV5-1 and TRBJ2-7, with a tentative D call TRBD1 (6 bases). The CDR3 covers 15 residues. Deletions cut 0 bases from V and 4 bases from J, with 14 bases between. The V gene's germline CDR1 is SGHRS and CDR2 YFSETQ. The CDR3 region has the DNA TGCGCCAGCAGCTTGGGGTTGGGGGCCAAGTACGAGCAGTACTTC. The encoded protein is CASSLGLGAKYEQYF.

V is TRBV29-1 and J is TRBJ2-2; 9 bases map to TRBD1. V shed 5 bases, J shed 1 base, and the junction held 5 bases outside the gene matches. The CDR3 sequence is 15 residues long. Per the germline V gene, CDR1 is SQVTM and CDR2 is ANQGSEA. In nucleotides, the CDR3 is TGCAGCGTTATACAGGGGGCGTTGAACACCGGGGAGCTGTTTTTT. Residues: CSVIQGALNTGELFF.

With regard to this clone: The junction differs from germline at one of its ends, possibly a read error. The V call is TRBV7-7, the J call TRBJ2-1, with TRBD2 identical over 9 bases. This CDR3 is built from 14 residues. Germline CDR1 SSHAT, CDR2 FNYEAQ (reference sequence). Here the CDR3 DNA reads TGTGCTAGCAGCTTAGGGACTAGCCCGAATGAGCAGTTCTTC. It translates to CASSLGTSPNEQFF.

The CDR3: CAWTVGGDTQYF. The CDR3 DNA follows: TGTGCCTGGACGGTTGGAGGAGATACGCAGTATTTT. This sequence joins TRBV30 and TRBJ2-3; tentative D call: TRBD2 (5 bases). Trimming pared 4 bases from V and 5 bases from J, leaving 10 bases between. Germline V gene lookup returns CDR1 GTSNPN and CDR2 SVGIG (reference sequence). The length of the CDR3 is 12 residues. The full variable domain, with the rest looked up from reference TRBV30 and TRBJ2-3, is SQTIHQWPATLVQPVGSPLSLECTVEGTSNPNLYWYRQAAGRGLQLLFYSVGIGQISSEVPQNLSASRPQDRQFILSSKKLLLSDSGFYLCAWTVGGDTQYFGPGTRLTVL.

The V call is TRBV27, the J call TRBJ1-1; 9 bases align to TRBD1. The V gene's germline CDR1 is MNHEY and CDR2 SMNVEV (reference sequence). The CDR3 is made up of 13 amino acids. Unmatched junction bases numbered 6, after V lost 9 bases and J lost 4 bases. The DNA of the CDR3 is TGTGCCAGGGGACAGGGCAAAGGCACTGAAGCTTTCTTT. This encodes CARGQGKGTEAFF.

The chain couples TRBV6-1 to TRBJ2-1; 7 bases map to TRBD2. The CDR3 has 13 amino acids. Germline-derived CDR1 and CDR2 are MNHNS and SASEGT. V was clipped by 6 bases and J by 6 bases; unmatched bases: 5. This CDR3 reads CASRLLASNEQFF. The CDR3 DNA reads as TGTGCCAGCAGGCTACTAGCGTCCAATGAGCAGTTCTTC.

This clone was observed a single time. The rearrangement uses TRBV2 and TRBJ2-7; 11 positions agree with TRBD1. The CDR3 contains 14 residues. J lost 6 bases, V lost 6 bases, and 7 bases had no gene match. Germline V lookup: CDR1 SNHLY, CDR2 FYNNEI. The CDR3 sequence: CASSARDRGSEQYF. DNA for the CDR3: TGTGCCAGCAGCGCCAGGGACAGGGGGAGCGAGCAGTACTTC.